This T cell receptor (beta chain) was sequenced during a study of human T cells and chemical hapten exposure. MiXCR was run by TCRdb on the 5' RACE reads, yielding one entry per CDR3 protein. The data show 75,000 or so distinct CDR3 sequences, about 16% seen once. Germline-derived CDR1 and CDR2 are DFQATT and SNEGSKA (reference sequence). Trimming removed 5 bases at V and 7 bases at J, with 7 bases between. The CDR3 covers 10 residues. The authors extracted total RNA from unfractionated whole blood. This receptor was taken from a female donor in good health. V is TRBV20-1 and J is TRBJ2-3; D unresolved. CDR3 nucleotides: TGCAGTGCTCTAGATAATACGCAGTATTTT. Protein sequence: CSALDNTQYF.